A single sample is the source of the 18 T cell receptor beta chains below, sequenced in a study of blood T cell repertoires in COVID-19. Profiling relied on immunoSEQ multiplex PCR, and the TCRdb table lists in-frame clones only, not all of them. The table has around 160,000 clones, over 70% seen once; the top ten hold 9.5% to 11%. The specimen was PBMCs or T cells enriched from blood (not recorded which). These receptors all come from a man aged 50-59 years who had recovered from COVID-19.

This clone was counted only a few times. The same CDR3 is also encoded by other DNA sequences in this sample. The chain uses TRBV7-2 and TRBJ1-5; no reliable D call. Trimming shortened V by 5 bases and J by 0 bases, and 11 bases separated the two germline ends. The CDR3 has 15 residues. Per germline, CDR1 SGHTA and CDR2 FQGNSA. The CDR3: CASSPRSYSNQPQHF. CDR3 in DNA: TGTGCCAGCAGCCCGAGGTCGTATAGCAATCAGCCCCAGCATTTT.

The chain uses TRBV5-1 and TRBJ2-2; TRBD1 matches at 7 bases. J gave up 4 bases and V 2 bases, and 5 bases lay outside the gene matches. The CDR3 spans 15 residues. The V gene's germline CDR1 is SGHRS and CDR2 YFSETQ. DNA for the CDR3: TGCGCCAGCAGCTTAAACAGGGGATCCACCGGGGAGCTGTTTTTT. Amino acid sequence: CASSLNRGSTGELFF.

The chain uses TRBV30 and TRBJ2-7, with D possibly matching TRBD1 (6 bases). The CDR3 covers 12 residues. Germline-derived CDR1 and CDR2 are GTSNPN and SVGIG (reference sequence). V was clipped by 0 bases and J by 3 bases, with 6 bases between them. The CDR3: CAWSVQGYEQYF. In DNA form, the CDR3 reads TGTGCCTGGAGTGTACAGGGCTACGAGCAGTACTTC.

The chain is built from TRBV10-3 and TRBJ2-7; 8 positions match TRBD1. This CDR3 is built from 16 residues. Germline V gene lookup returns CDR1 ENHRY and CDR2 SYGVKD. After removal of 5 bases from V and 3 bases from J, the junction contained 12 bases not matched to a gene. The CDR3 sequence: CAISPRPGQGSYEQYF. The CDR3 nucleotides are TGTGCCATCAGTCCCCGACCAGGACAGGGTAGCTACGAGCAGTACTTC.

The J gene is TRBJ2-7, the V gene TRBV2; 8 bases map to TRBD1. J was trimmed by 4 bases and V by 4 bases; bases with no gene match: 6. The germline V gene has CDR1 SNHLY and CDR2 FYNNEI. This CDR3 spans 14 amino acids. Here the CDR3 reads CASSGMGQAYEQYF. The CDR3 DNA reads as TGTGCCAGCAGTGGTATGGGACAGGCGTACGAGCAGTACTTC. The full variable domain, with the rest looked up from reference TRBV2 and TRBJ2-7, is EPEVTQTPSHQVTQMGQEVILRCVPISNHLYFYWYRQILGQKVEFLVSFYNNEISEKSEIFDDQFSVERPDGSNFTLKIRSTKLEDSAMYFCASSGMGQAYEQYFGPGTRLTVT.

The gene calls are TRBV4-2 and TRBJ2-2; D ambiguous. Germline lookup yields CDR1 LGHNA and CDR2 YNFKEQ. Trimming pared 0 bases from V and 8 bases from J, leaving 7 bases between. The CDR3 totals 13 residues. In DNA form, the CDR3 reads TGTGCCAGCAGCCAAGATCGAGCAGGGGAGCTGTTTTTT. Protein: CASSQDRAGELFF.

The gene calls are TRBV3-1 (or the pseudogene TRBV3-2) and TRBJ1-2, with D possibly TRBD1 on 6 matching bases. The CDR3 contains 13 residues. Germline CDR1 and CDR2: LGHDT and YNNKEL (reference sequence). V was shortened by 6 bases and J by 2 bases, with 10 bases between the two germline ends. The CDR3 spells CASRADRNYGYTF. CDR3 coding DNA: TGTGCCAGCAGAGCGGACAGAAACTATGGCTACACCTTC.

This clone has only a few counts. The chain couples TRBV5-6 to TRBJ1-3; D is unresolved. Germline V CDR1 and CDR2: SGHDT, YYEEEE. The V and J ends lost 0 bases and 2 bases respectively, with 12 bases between them. The CDR3 consists of 16 residues. In DNA form, the CDR3 reads TGTGCCAGCAGCTTGGATAGCGGAGTCGCTGGAAACACCATATATTTT. It specifies CASSLDSGVAGNTIYF.

The rearrangement joins TRBV2 to TRBJ1-1, with 8 bases lining up with TRBD1. The V gene end was trimmed by 5 bases and the J gene end by 3 bases; junction bases not matched to a gene: 5. The CDR3 loop spans 14 amino acids. CDR1 and CDR2 from the germline V gene are SNHLY and FYNNEI. CDR3 nucleotides: TGTGCCAGCAGTCTACAGGGGGTAGACACTGAAGCTTTCTTT. This codes for CASSLQGVDTEAFF.

This clone was detected a few times. CDR3 loop: CASSYWDYSYEQYF. The DNA of the CDR3 is TGTGCCAGCAGTTACTGGGACTATTCCTACGAGCAGTACTTC. The rearrangement joins TRBV6-2 or TRBV6-3 to TRBJ2-7; 7 positions match TRBD2. The trim removed 1 base at V and 1 base at J, leaving 1 base unmatched. CDR1 and CDR2 (germline): MNHEY, SVGEGT. CDR3 length: 14 residues.

The rearrangement uses TRBV5-6 and TRBJ1-2; 11 bases align to TRBD1. J lost 14 bases, V lost 4 bases, and 4 bases had no gene match. The CDR3 totals 11 residues. Germline V gene sequence: CDR1 SGHDT, CDR2 YYEEEE. CDR3 DNA sequence: TGTGCCAGCAGCCGGACAGGGGGCCAAACCTTC. Translation: CASSRTGGQTF.

V usage is TRBV19 and J usage is TRBJ2-2, with 13 bases lining up with TRBD2. This CDR3 has 16 residues. V lost 5 bases and J lost 2; bases outside the gene matches: 2. In germline, CDR1 is LNHDA, CDR2 SQIVND (reference sequence). CDR3 sequence: CASSLGLAGNTGELFF. CDR3 DNA: TGTGCCAGTAGTCTGGGACTAGCGGGAAACACCGGGGAGCTGTTTTTT.

The chain uses TRBV5-1 and TRBJ2-7; D might be TRBD2 (5 bases). There are 16 residues in the CDR3. V was pared by 1 base and J by 0 bases, with 14 bases between. The germline gives CDR1 SGHRS, CDR2 YFSETQ. CDR3 sequence reads: CASSLSPAGSSYEQYF. CDR3 nucleotides: TGCGCCAGCAGCTTGTCCCCGGCGGGCAGCTCCTACGAGCAGTACTTC.

The V and J genes are TRBV11-2 and TRBJ2-1; 8 bases line up with TRBD2. The CDR3 runs to 16 residues. V lost 5 bases to trimming and J lost 3 bases; unmatched junction nucleotides: 9. Germline CDR1 is SGHAT and CDR2 is FQNNGV. CDR3 DNA: TGTGCCAGCAGCCGCAATAGCGGGGACTACTACAATGAGCAGTTCTTC. This sequence encodes CASSRNSGDYYNEQFF.

This chain connects TRBV19 to TRBJ1-1; D might be TRBD1 (6 bases). The V and J ends lost 5 bases and 0 bases respectively, with 13 bases between them. This CDR3 is 15 amino acids long. In germline, CDR1 is LNHDA, CDR2 SQIVND (reference sequence). CDR3 bases: TGTGCCAGTAGTGACAGAGGACAGTTGAACACTGAAGCTTTCTTT. Its protein product is CASSDRGQLNTEAFF.

The V call is TRBV7-2, the J call TRBJ2-7, with TRBD1 as a possible D gene (6 bases). V was cut by 0 bases and J by 0 bases, with 9 bases left in between. CDR1 is SGHTA, CDR2 FQGNSA, per germline. The CDR3 loop spans 15 amino acids. CDR3 protein: CASSLATGLSYEQYF. DNA for the CDR3: TGTGCCAGCAGCTTAGCGACAGGACTCTCCTACGAGCAGTACTTC.

The chain carries TRBV10-3 and TRBJ2-1, with D maybe TRBD2 (7 bases). The CDR3 contains 20 residues. Germline lookup yields CDR1 ENHRY and CDR2 SYGVKD. V was shortened by 2 bases and J by 8 bases, with 31 bases between the two germline ends. The CDR3 DNA reads TGTGCCATCAGTGAGGGCTGGGGGGGCACGGGACCCAAGTTCGCGTATGAGCAGTTCTTC. As protein: CAISEGWGGTGPKFAYEQFF.

The chain combines TRBV27 with TRBJ2-3, with D possibly matching TRBD2 (6 bases). CDR3 length equals 15 residues. The V gene lost 8 bases and the J gene lost 0 bases, with 15 bases spanning the gap. The germline V gene encodes CDR1 MNHEY and CDR2 SMNVEV (reference sequence). DNA of the CDR3: TGTGCCAGCGGGCCAGGGCTAGCGAGCACAGATACGCAGTATTTT. It codes for CASGPGLASTDTQYF.